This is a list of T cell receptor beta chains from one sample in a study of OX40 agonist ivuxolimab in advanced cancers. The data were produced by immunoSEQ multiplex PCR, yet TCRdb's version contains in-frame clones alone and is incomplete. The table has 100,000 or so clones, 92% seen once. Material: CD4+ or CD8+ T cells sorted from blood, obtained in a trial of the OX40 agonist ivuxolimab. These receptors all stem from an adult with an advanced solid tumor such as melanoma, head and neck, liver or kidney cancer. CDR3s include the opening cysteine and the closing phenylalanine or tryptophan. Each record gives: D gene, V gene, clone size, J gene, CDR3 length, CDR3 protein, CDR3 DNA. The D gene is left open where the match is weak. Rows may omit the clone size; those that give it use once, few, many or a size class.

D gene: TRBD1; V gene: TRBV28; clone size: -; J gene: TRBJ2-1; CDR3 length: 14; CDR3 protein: CASRGGQGLNEQFF; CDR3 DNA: TGTGCCAGCAGAGGTGGACAGGGGCTCAATGAGCAGTTCTTC
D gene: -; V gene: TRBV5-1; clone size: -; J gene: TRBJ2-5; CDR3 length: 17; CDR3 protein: CASSDRLRRRYQETQYF; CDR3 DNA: TGCGCCAGCAGCGACAGACTACGGCGGAGGTACCAAGAGACCCAGTACTTC
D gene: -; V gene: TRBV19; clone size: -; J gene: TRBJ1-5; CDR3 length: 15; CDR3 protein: CASSIVLMGYQPQHF; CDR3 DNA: TGTGCCAGTAGTATAGTCTTGATGGGCTATCAGCCCCAGCATTTT
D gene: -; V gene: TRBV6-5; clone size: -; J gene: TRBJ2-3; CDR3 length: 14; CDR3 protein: CASSTSLRTDTQYF; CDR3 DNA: TGTGCCAGCAGTACTAGCCTCAGGACAGATACGCAGTATTTT
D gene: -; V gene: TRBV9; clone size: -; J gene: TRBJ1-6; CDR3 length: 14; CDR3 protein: CASSVGGPGSPLHF; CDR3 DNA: TGTGCCAGCAGCGTCGGGGGGCCGGGTTCACCCCTCCACTTT
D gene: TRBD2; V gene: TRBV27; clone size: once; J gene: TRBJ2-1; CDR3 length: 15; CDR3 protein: CASSMLAGGGNEQFF; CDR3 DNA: TGTGCCAGCAGTATGTTAGCGGGTGGCGGGAATGAGCAGTTCTTC
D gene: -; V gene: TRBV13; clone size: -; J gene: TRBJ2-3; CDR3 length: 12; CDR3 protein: CASSLGRDTQYF; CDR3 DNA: TGTGCCAGCAGCTTAGGGCGAGATACGCAGTATTTT
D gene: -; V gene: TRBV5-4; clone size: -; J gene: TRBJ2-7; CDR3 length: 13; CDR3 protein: CASSLGHSYEQYF; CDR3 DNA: TGTGCCAGCAGCTTAGGACATTCCTACGAGCAGTACTTC
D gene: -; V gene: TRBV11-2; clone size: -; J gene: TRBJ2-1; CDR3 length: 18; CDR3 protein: CASSLDGPQRSSYNEQFF; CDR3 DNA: TGTGCCAGCAGCTTAGACGGCCCCCAGCGAAGCTCCTACAATGAGCAGTTCTTC
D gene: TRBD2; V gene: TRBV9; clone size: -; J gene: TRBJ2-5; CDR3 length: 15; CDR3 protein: CASSVSSGWQETQYF; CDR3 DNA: TGTGCCAGCAGCGTAAGTAGCGGGTGGCAAGAGACCCAGTACTTC
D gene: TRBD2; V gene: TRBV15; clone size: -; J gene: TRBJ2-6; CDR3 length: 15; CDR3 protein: CATSGLAGGPTVLTF; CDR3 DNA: TGTGCCACCAGCGGTCTAGCGGGAGGGCCCACCGTCCTGACTTTC
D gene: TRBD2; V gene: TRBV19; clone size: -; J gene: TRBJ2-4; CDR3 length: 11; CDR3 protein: CASSGTGGKYF; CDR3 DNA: TGTGCCAGTAGCGGAACCGGGGGGAAGTACTTC
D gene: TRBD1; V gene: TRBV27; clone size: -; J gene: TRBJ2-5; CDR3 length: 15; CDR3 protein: CASSLLGGRQETQYF; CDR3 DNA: TGTGCCAGCAGTCTGTTAGGGGGCCGACAAGAGACCCAGTACTTC
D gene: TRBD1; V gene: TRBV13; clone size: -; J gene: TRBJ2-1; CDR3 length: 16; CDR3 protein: CASSLPGTGSANEQFF; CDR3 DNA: TGTGCCAGCAGCTTACCCGGGACAGGGAGTGCGAATGAGCAGTTCTTC
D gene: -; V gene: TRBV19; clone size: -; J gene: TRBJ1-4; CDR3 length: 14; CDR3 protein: CASSIRGSNEKLFF; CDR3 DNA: TGTGCCAGTAGTATCAGGGGAAGTAATGAAAAACTGTTTTTT
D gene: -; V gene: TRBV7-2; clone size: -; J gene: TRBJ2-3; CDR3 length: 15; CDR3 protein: CASSFGGFDTDTQYF; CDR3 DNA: TGTGCCAGCAGCTTCGGGGGCTTTGACACAGATACGCAGTATTTT
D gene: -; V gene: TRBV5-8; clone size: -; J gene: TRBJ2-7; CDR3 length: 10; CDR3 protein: CASKLYEQYF; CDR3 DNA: TGTGCCAGCAAACTCTACGAGCAGTACTTC
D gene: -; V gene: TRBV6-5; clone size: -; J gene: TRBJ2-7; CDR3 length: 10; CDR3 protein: CAIRSDEQYF; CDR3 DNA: TGTGCCATCCGTTCTGACGAGCAGTACTTC
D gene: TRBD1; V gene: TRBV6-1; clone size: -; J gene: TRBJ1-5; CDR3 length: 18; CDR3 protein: CASSETGQRSYGNQPQHF; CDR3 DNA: TGTGCCAGCAGTGAAACGGGACAGCGAAGCTATGGCAATCAGCCCCAGCATTTT
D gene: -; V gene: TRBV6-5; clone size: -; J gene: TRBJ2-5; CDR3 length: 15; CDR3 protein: CASSYGAGPQETQYF; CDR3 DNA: TGTGCCAGCAGTTACGGGGCAGGACCTCAAGAGACCCAGTACTTC
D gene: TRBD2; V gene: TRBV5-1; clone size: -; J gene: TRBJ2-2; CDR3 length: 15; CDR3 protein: CASSSGTRSVGELFF; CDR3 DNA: TGCGCCAGCAGCTCCGGGACTAGAAGTGTCGGGGAGCTGTTTTTT
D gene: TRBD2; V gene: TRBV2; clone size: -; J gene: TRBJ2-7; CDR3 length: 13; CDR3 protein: CASSGGLAGSQYF; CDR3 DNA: TGTGCCAGCAGTGGGGGACTAGCGGGATCGCAGTACTTC
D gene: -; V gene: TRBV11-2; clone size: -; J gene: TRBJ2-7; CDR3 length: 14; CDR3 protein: CASSFGGDSYEQYF; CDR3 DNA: TGTGCCAGCAGCTTCGGGGGAGACTCCTACGAGCAGTACTTC
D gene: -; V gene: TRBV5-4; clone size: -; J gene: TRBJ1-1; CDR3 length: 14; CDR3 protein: CASSFSQGLTEAFF; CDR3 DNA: TGTGCCAGCAGCTTCTCCCAGGGGCTTACTGAAGCTTTCTTT
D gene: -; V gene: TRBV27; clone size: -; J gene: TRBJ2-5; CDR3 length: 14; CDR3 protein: CATKARGPRETQYF; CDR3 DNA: TGTGCCACCAAGGCCCGGGGCCCCAGGGAGACCCAGTACTTC
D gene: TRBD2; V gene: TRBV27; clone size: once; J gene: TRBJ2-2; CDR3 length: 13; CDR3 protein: CATGTSRTGELFF; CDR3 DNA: TGTGCCACCGGGACTAGCCGTACCGGGGAGCTGTTTTTT